Shown below are 11 T cell receptor beta chains from a single sample sequenced in a study of spatial heterogeneity in lung cancer. TCRdb reprocessed the 5' RACE reads via MiXCR and lists one record per CDR3 protein. The sample yields about 5,000 distinct CDR3 sequences, roughly 5.1% seen once. Time point meaning: sample taken at primary tumor resection. Source: normal lung tissue next to the tumor, taken at surgery. The receptor source for this set is a female donor with early-stage non-small cell lung cancer.

This clonotype rates as medium-sized. The chain joins TRBV18 to TRBJ1-5; tentatively, D is TRBD1 (5 bases). This CDR3 comprises 14 residues. The V gene lost 4 bases and the J gene lost 1 base, with 8 bases spanning the gap. Germline loops: CDR1 KGHSH, CDR2 LQKENI. This CDR3 is CASSHRDSNQPQHF. The CDR3, as DNA: TGTGCCAGCTCACACCGGGACAGCAATCAGCCCCAGCATTTT.

This clonotype appeared once. The chain is built from TRBV7-6 and TRBJ2-3, with TRBD1 as a possible D gene (6 bases). This CDR3 has 17 amino acids. Germline V gene data show CDR1 as SGHVS and CDR2 as FNYEAQ. The V end lost 1 base, the J end lost 2 bases, and 16 bases lay between the germline ends. The CDR3 coding sequence is TGTGCCAGCAGCTTAGAAGTCCGGGACACAAACACAGATACGCAGTATTTT. As protein: CASSLEVRDTNTDTQYF. Based on the CDR3 plus reference TRBV7-6 and TRBJ2-3, the full variable domain is GAGVSQSPRYKVTKRGQDVALRCDPISGHVSLYWYRQALGQGPEFLTYFNYEAQQDKSGLPNDRFSAERPEGSISTLTIQRTEQRDSAMYRCASSLEVRDTNTDTQYFGPGTRLTVL.

In its sample, this clonotype was seen many times. The J gene is TRBJ2-3, the V gene TRBV28; D might be TRBD1 or TRBD2, each matching 5 bases. The V end was cut by 6 bases, the J end by 4 bases, with 17 bases between. Germline-derived CDR1 and CDR2 are MDHEN and SYDVKM. The CDR3 consists of 15 residues. The CDR3 nucleotides read TGTGCCAGCAGGGAACCGGGACCCCGTCCAGATACGCAGTATTTT. Its protein is CASREPGPRPDTQYF.

This clonotype is deemed medium-sized. J is TRBJ2-7 and V is TRBV20-1; 7 bases match TRBD2. J lost 4 bases, V lost 6 bases, and 15 bases had no gene match. This CDR3 has 15 amino acids. Germline loops: CDR1 DFQATT, CDR2 SNEGSKA (reference sequence). DNA of the CDR3: TGCAGTGCACAAACCCAAAGGGCGGGAGAGTACGAGCAGTACTTC. This translates into CSAQTQRAGEYEQYF.

This clonotype was counted ten times or more. CDR3: CASSWRAPSTDTQYF. Here the CDR3 DNA reads TGCGCCAGCAGCTGGCGGGCGCCTAGCACAGATACGCAGTATTTT. The V call is TRBV5-1, the J call TRBJ2-3, with D tentatively TRBD2 (5 bases). The germline V gene has CDR1 SGHRS and CDR2 YFSETQ. The CDR3 extends over 15 amino acids. Trimming took 3 bases from V and 0 from J, leaving 11 bases between them.

This clonotype was seen ten or more times. The V call is TRBV2, the J call TRBJ2-5, with 8 bases matching TRBD1. In germline, CDR1 is SNHLY, CDR2 FYNNEI. The CDR3 length is 15 residues. V dropped 5 bases and J dropped 5; count of bases not matched to a gene: 10. In DNA, the CDR3 is TGTGCCAGCAGTAACCAGGGGGCGCCTGGGGAGACCCAGTACTTC. The encoded protein is CASSNQGAPGETQYF.

The chain has TRBV30 and TRBJ2-2; D remains unclear. CDR3 length: 14 amino acids. The germline V and J ends were trimmed by 3 bases and 4 bases, with 12 bases remaining between them. CDR1 and CDR2 (germline): GTSNPN, SVGIG (reference sequence). The CDR3 loop reads CAWSPLWVTGELFF. The CDR3 DNA reads as TGTGCCTGGAGCCCCTTGTGGGTCACCGGGGAGCTGTTTTTT.

The chain employs TRBV23-1 and TRBJ1-5; the D gene is possibly TRBD1 (5 bases). TRBV23-1 is an ORF; its function is uncertain. The length of the CDR3 is 15 residues. The V end was cut by 2 bases, the J end by 4 bases, with 12 bases between. CDR3 protein: CASSQGGWANQPQHF. DNA of the CDR3: TGCGCCAGCAGTCAAGGGGGGTGGGCTAATCAGCCCCAGCATTTT.

This clonotype is labeled medium-sized. V usage is TRBV7-2 and J usage is TRBJ2-6; a possible D gene is TRBD2 (5 bases). Germline V gene lookup returns CDR1 SGHTA and CDR2 FQGNSA. Between the trimmed V and J ends, which lost 1 base and 0 bases, there was a span of 10 bases. The CDR3 extends over 17 amino acids. DNA for the CDR3: TGTGCCAGCAGCTTAGTACCGGGGTTCTCTGGGGCCAACGTCCTGACTTTC. Translating it yields CASSLVPGFSGANVLTF.

In this sample, this clonotype turned up many times. This chain connects TRBV7-3 to TRBJ1-1; possibly TRBD1 for D (6 bases). Germline V gene data show CDR1 as SGHTA and CDR2 as FQGTGA. The CDR3 covers 13 residues. The V end was cut by 2 bases, the J end by 7 bases, with 11 bases between. The CDR3 spells CASSLAGESEAFF. The CDR3, as DNA: TGTGCCAGCAGCTTAGCAGGGGAGAGTGAAGCTTTCTTT.

This clonotype was detected ten times or more. The chain recombines TRBV30 with TRBJ2-1; D remains unclear. The germline V gene has CDR1 GTSNPN and CDR2 SVGIG (reference sequence). This CDR3 has 11 residues. Trimming left V 4 bases short and J 8 bases short, with 9 bases between. In DNA form, the CDR3 reads TGTGCCTGGAACCCCCTCGATGAGCAGTTCTTC. Residues: CAWNPLDEQFF.